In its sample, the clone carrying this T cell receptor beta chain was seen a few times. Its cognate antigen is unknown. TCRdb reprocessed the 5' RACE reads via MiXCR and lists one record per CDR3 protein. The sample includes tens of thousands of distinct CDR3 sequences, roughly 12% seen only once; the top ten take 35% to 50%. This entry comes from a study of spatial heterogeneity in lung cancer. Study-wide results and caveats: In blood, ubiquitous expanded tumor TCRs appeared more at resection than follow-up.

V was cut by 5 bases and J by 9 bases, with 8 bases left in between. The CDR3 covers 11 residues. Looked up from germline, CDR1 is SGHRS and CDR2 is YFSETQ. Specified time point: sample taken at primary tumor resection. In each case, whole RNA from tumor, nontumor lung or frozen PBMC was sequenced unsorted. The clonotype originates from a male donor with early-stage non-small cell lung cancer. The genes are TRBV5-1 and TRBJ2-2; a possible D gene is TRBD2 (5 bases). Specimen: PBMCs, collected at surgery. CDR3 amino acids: CASREVRELFF. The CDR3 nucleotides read TGCGCCAGCAGGGAGGTCCGGGAGCTGTTTTTT.